A selection of T cell receptor beta chains follows, all from one sample in a study of PD-1 blockade in classical Hodgkin lymphoma. Sequencing was performed with immunoSEQ multiplex PCR; in TCRdb, only in-frame clones are kept and a portion is missing. The table lists some 100,000 clones, 92% of them singletons, with over 2.5% in the top ten. The sequencing here drew on peripheral blood mononuclear cells (PBMCs), taken at baseline. These receptors were collected from a human donor with classical Hodgkin lymphoma. Each CDR3 is given with its conserved first and last residue. Each record gives: CDR3 DNA, CDR3 protein, D gene, V gene, clone size, J gene. A D gene is named only where the DNA matches it firmly. Size values are once, few and many counts, or a class for expanded clones, and some rows have none.

CDR3 DNA: TGTGCCAGCAGTGACACAAGCGGGAGCTCCTACAATGAGCAGTTCTTC; CDR3 protein: CASSDTSGSSYNEQFF; D gene: TRBD2; V gene: TRBV6-4; clone size: -; J gene: TRBJ2-1
CDR3 DNA: TGCGCCAGCAGCTTGGTCGGGGCCCTGGGCCAGCAGTACTTC; CDR3 protein: CASSLVGALGQQYF; D gene: -; V gene: TRBV5-1; clone size: -; J gene: TRBJ2-7
CDR3 DNA: TGCGCCAGCAGCCATCCTGAGATGCGGGAGGGCTGGGAGACCCAGTACTTC; CDR3 protein: CASSHPEMREGWETQYF; D gene: TRBD2; V gene: TRBV4-1; clone size: -; J gene: TRBJ2-5
CDR3 DNA: TGTGCCAGTAGTGACCGGGACGGCGCCTACGAGCAGTACTTC; CDR3 protein: CASSDRDGAYEQYF; D gene: -; V gene: TRBV19; clone size: -; J gene: TRBJ2-7
CDR3 DNA: TGTGCCAGCAGTTGGGAGGGGTTCAGGGAGACCCAGTACTTC; CDR3 protein: CASSWEGFRETQYF; D gene: TRBD2; V gene: TRBV6-5; clone size: -; J gene: TRBJ2-5
CDR3 DNA: TGTGCCAGCAGCATCGAGCTGAACACTGAAGCTTTCTTT; CDR3 protein: CASSIELNTEAFF; D gene: -; V gene: TRBV7-9; clone size: -; J gene: TRBJ1-1
CDR3 DNA: TGTGCCAGCAGGTCCGGGGGGAAATTTCTAGCCAAAAACATTCAGTACTTC; CDR3 protein: CASRSGGKFLAKNIQYF; D gene: TRBD2; V gene: TRBV28; clone size: -; J gene: TRBJ2-4
CDR3 DNA: TGTGCCAGCAGCCGAGATCAGAATGCGCAGTATTTT; CDR3 protein: CASSRDQNAQYF; D gene: -; V gene: TRBV5-8; clone size: -; J gene: TRBJ2-3
CDR3 DNA: TGTGCCAGCAGCTGGACAGGGACCACTGAAGCTTTCTTT; CDR3 protein: CASSWTGTTEAFF; D gene: TRBD1; V gene: TRBV5-6; clone size: -; J gene: TRBJ1-1
CDR3 DNA: TGTGCCAGTAGTATAACGCTAGCCCCCTACAATGAGCAGTTCTTC; CDR3 protein: CASSITLAPYNEQFF; D gene: -; V gene: TRBV19; clone size: -; J gene: TRBJ2-1
CDR3 DNA: TGTGCCAGCAGCTTAGGACTAGCGGGAGTCAATGAGCAGTTCTTC; CDR3 protein: CASSLGLAGVNEQFF; D gene: TRBD2; V gene: TRBV11-3; clone size: -; J gene: TRBJ2-1
CDR3 DNA: TGTGCCAGCAGTTACTTGGAGAGGGTGAGCGAGCAGTACTTC; CDR3 protein: CASSYLERVSEQYF; D gene: -; V gene: TRBV6-5; clone size: -; J gene: TRBJ2-7
CDR3 DNA: TGTGCCAGCAGCTTAGCCGCTCACAGGGGGCTGGGAAACACCATATATTTT; CDR3 protein: CASSLAAHRGLGNTIYF; D gene: TRBD1; V gene: TRBV7-8; clone size: -; J gene: TRBJ1-3
CDR3 DNA: TGCGCCAGCAGCTCGGGACTAGCTACAGTGACAGATACGCAGTATTTT; CDR3 protein: CASSSGLATVTDTQYF; D gene: TRBD2; V gene: TRBV5-1; clone size: -; J gene: TRBJ2-3
CDR3 DNA: TGCGCCAGCAGCTTGGCCGCGGGACGCTCCTACGAGCAGTACTTC; CDR3 protein: CASSLAAGRSYEQYF; D gene: -; V gene: TRBV5-1; clone size: -; J gene: TRBJ2-7
CDR3 DNA: TGTGCCTGGAGTCCGGGTCAAGGGACTGAAGCTTTCTTT; CDR3 protein: CAWSPGQGTEAFF; D gene: -; V gene: TRBV30; clone size: -; J gene: TRBJ1-1
CDR3 DNA: TGTGCCTGGAGTGTTGGGCCAGGGAGGGATCAAACGGGTTACAATGAGCAGTTCTTC; CDR3 protein: CAWSVGPGRDQTGYNEQFF; D gene: TRBD2; V gene: TRBV30; clone size: -; J gene: TRBJ2-1
CDR3 DNA: TGCAGCGTTGACGTACAGTTGGACGGGGAGCTGTTTTTT; CDR3 protein: CSVDVQLDGELFF; D gene: -; V gene: TRBV29-1; clone size: -; J gene: TRBJ2-2
CDR3 DNA: TGTGCCAGCAGTGAAATGAGGATGAACACTGAAGCTTTCTTT; CDR3 protein: CASSEMRMNTEAFF; D gene: -; V gene: TRBV6-1; clone size: -; J gene: TRBJ1-1
CDR3 DNA: TGTGCCAGCAGACCGGACAGGGGAAACACTGAAGCTTTCTTT; CDR3 protein: CASRPDRGNTEAFF; D gene: TRBD1; V gene: TRBV2; clone size: once; J gene: TRBJ1-1
CDR3 DNA: TGTGCCAGCAGCTTAGCGGGTAGGGGCTCTGGAAACACCATATATTTT; CDR3 protein: CASSLAGRGSGNTIYF; D gene: -; V gene: TRBV7-9; clone size: -; J gene: TRBJ1-3
CDR3 DNA: TGTGCCAGCAGTGTCACAGGGGGCGAAGCTTTCTTT; CDR3 protein: CASSVTGGEAFF; D gene: TRBD1; V gene: TRBV6-1; clone size: -; J gene: TRBJ1-1
CDR3 DNA: TGCGCCAGCAGCCAGAACCAGGATCCTAAGGGGGCCCTTGAAGCTTTCTTT; CDR3 protein: CASSQNQDPKGALEAFF; D gene: TRBD1; V gene: TRBV4-1; clone size: -; J gene: TRBJ1-1
CDR3 DNA: TGCAGCGGTAAAAGGGGTACCGAGGCCACTGAAGCTTTCTTT; CDR3 protein: CSGKRGTEATEAFF; D gene: -; V gene: TRBV29-1; clone size: -; J gene: TRBJ1-1
CDR3 DNA: TGTGCCAGCAGCCCCGGGACTAGCGGGAGGGCCGCGGGGGAGCTGTTTTTT; CDR3 protein: CASSPGTSGRAAGELFF; D gene: TRBD2; V gene: TRBV5-4; clone size: -; J gene: TRBJ2-2
CDR3 DNA: TGTGCCAGCAGTTACATGCCCGGGACAGGGGGCCGGACTGAAGCTTTCTTT; CDR3 protein: CASSYMPGTGGRTEAFF; D gene: TRBD1; V gene: TRBV7-9; clone size: once; J gene: TRBJ1-1
CDR3 DNA: TGCAGCGTTCGCACAGGGGCCGTTCAAGGCTACACCTTC; CDR3 protein: CSVRTGAVQGYTF; D gene: TRBD1; V gene: TRBV29-1; clone size: -; J gene: TRBJ1-2
CDR3 DNA: TGTGCCAGCAGTGTAGGCCTCTACGAGCAGTACTTC; CDR3 protein: CASSVGLYEQYF; D gene: -; V gene: TRBV25-1; clone size: once; J gene: TRBJ2-7
CDR3 DNA: TGCGCCAGCGCCTTTAGTAATGAGCAGTTCTTC; CDR3 protein: CASAFSNEQFF; D gene: -; V gene: TRBV4-1; clone size: -; J gene: TRBJ2-1
CDR3 DNA: TGTGCCAGCAGCTTGGCCAGATCCTACGAGCAGTACTTC; CDR3 protein: CASSLARSYEQYF; D gene: -; V gene: TRBV5-6; clone size: -; J gene: TRBJ2-7
CDR3 DNA: TGTGCCAGCAGTCGAATGGGAGCGGGAGATTCGAACACCGGGGAGCTGTTTTTT; CDR3 protein: CASSRMGAGDSNTGELFF; D gene: TRBD2; V gene: TRBV25-1; clone size: -; J gene: TRBJ2-2
CDR3 DNA: TGCGCCAGCAGCCAAGTCGCCGTAGCGGGAAGGTACGAGCAGTACTTC; CDR3 protein: CASSQVAVAGRYEQYF; D gene: TRBD2; V gene: TRBV4-1; clone size: -; J gene: TRBJ2-7
CDR3 DNA: TGTGCCAGCAGCTTAGAGTGGGGGATCGGGGAGCTGTTTTTT; CDR3 protein: CASSLEWGIGELFF; D gene: -; V gene: TRBV7-2; clone size: -; J gene: TRBJ2-2
CDR3 DNA: TGCGCCAGCAGCCAAGGGCCGCTAGCGGCTACTCAGCAGTTCTTC; CDR3 protein: CASSQGPLAATQQFF; D gene: TRBD2; V gene: TRBV4-1; clone size: -; J gene: TRBJ2-1
CDR3 DNA: TGTGCCAGCAGCTTGGGTAGCGTCGGGGAGCTGTTTTTT; CDR3 protein: CASSLGSVGELFF; D gene: -; V gene: TRBV11-2; clone size: -; J gene: TRBJ2-2
CDR3 DNA: TGTGCCAGCAGGCGATGGGAGAGAATCTACGGGCAGTACTTC; CDR3 protein: CASRRWERIYGQYF; D gene: -; V gene: TRBV11-2; clone size: once; J gene: TRBJ2-7
CDR3 DNA: TGCGCCAGCAGCTTGGTCGCGGGGTCCGGCTCCTACAATGAGCAGTTCTTC; CDR3 protein: CASSLVAGSGSYNEQFF; D gene: -; V gene: TRBV5-1; clone size: -; J gene: TRBJ2-1
CDR3 DNA: TGTGCCAGCAGCTCGACCTACGAGCAGTACTTC; CDR3 protein: CASSSTYEQYF; D gene: -; V gene: TRBV5-4; clone size: -; J gene: TRBJ2-7
CDR3 DNA: TGTGCCAGCAGCGATCCGGGCCCTGGAGGCTACGAGCAGTACTTC; CDR3 protein: CASSDPGPGGYEQYF; D gene: -; V gene: TRBV7-2; clone size: -; J gene: TRBJ2-7
CDR3 DNA: TGTGCCAGCAGTTTCCAGGGCGACGGGAATAGCAAGCAGTTCTTC; CDR3 protein: CASSFQGDGNSKQFF; D gene: -; V gene: TRBV6-5; clone size: -; J gene: TRBJ2-1
CDR3 DNA: TGCGCCAGCAGCTTCGACGTCCCGACAAACAATGAGCAGTTCTTC; CDR3 protein: CASSFDVPTNNEQFF; D gene: -; V gene: TRBV5-1; clone size: -; J gene: TRBJ2-1
CDR3 DNA: TGTGCCAGCAGCGTAGCGCTAGCGGACACCTCTGGGGCCAACGTCCTGACTTTC; CDR3 protein: CASSVALADTSGANVLTF; D gene: TRBD2; V gene: TRBV9; clone size: -; J gene: TRBJ2-6
CDR3 DNA: TGCAGCGTCGCCCCGACAGCAACTAATGAAAAACTGTTTTTT; CDR3 protein: CSVAPTATNEKLFF; D gene: -; V gene: TRBV29-1; clone size: -; J gene: TRBJ1-4
CDR3 DNA: TGCGCCAGCAGCCCCCTGGGACTAGGGAGGGGTTACGAGCAGTACTTC; CDR3 protein: CASSPLGLGRGYEQYF; D gene: TRBD2; V gene: TRBV4-1; clone size: -; J gene: TRBJ2-7
CDR3 DNA: TGTGCCATCAGAAACACGGGTTACAGGGACGAGCAGTACTTC; CDR3 protein: CAIRNTGYRDEQYF; D gene: -; V gene: TRBV10-3; clone size: -; J gene: TRBJ2-7
CDR3 DNA: TGTGCCAGCAGTTTTGGAGGAGATTGGTACGAGCAGTACTTC; CDR3 protein: CASSFGGDWYEQYF; D gene: -; V gene: TRBV28; clone size: few; J gene: TRBJ2-7
CDR3 DNA: TGTGCCAGCAGACGGAGGAGTAGAATGCAAGAGACCCAGTACTTC; CDR3 protein: CASRRRSRMQETQYF; D gene: -; V gene: TRBV27; clone size: -; J gene: TRBJ2-5
CDR3 DNA: TGTGCCAGTAGGGTAGCGGGAGGACCAGATACGCAGTATTTT; CDR3 protein: CASRVAGGPDTQYF; D gene: TRBD2; V gene: TRBV19; clone size: -; J gene: TRBJ2-3
CDR3 DNA: TGTGCCAGCAGTGATAGAATCTACAGTTTGACAGATACGCAGTATTTT; CDR3 protein: CASSDRIYSLTDTQYF; D gene: -; V gene: TRBV6-1; clone size: -; J gene: TRBJ2-3
CDR3 DNA: TGTGCCAGCTCCCCCCGCCGGGCAGATACGCAGTATTTT; CDR3 protein: CASSPRRADTQYF; D gene: -; V gene: TRBV18; clone size: once; J gene: TRBJ2-3
CDR3 DNA: TGTGCCAGCACCATCCTCGGGACAGGGGACGAAAAACTGTTTTTT; CDR3 protein: CASTILGTGDEKLFF; D gene: TRBD1; V gene: TRBV5-5; clone size: -; J gene: TRBJ1-4
CDR3 DNA: TGCGCCAGCAGCATCGGACTAGCGGGAGGGGGACCCTACAATGAGCAGTTCTTC; CDR3 protein: CASSIGLAGGGPYNEQFF; D gene: TRBD2; V gene: TRBV5-1; clone size: -; J gene: TRBJ2-1
CDR3 DNA: TGTGCCAGCAGTAGGGGTGGATTCGAGCAGTACTTC; CDR3 protein: CASSRGGFEQYF; D gene: -; V gene: TRBV6-5; clone size: -; J gene: TRBJ2-7
CDR3 DNA: TGTGCCAGCAGTTTTTGGGCGGGATCCCTCTCCTACGAGCAGTACTTC; CDR3 protein: CASSFWAGSLSYEQYF; D gene: -; V gene: TRBV28; clone size: -; J gene: TRBJ2-7
CDR3 DNA: TGTGCCATCAGTGAGTCGACTAGCGGCTACGAGCAGTACTTC; CDR3 protein: CAISESTSGYEQYF; D gene: TRBD2; V gene: TRBV10-3; clone size: -; J gene: TRBJ2-7
CDR3 DNA: TGTGCCAGCAGGGGGGCAGGGGCCGCAACTAATGAAAAACTGTTTTTT; CDR3 protein: CASRGAGAATNEKLFF; D gene: -; V gene: TRBV6-6; clone size: -; J gene: TRBJ1-4
CDR3 DNA: TGTGCCCAGGGCGGGGGCGATCAGCCCCAGCATTTT; CDR3 protein: CAQGGGDQPQHF; D gene: -; V gene: TRBV6-1; clone size: few; J gene: TRBJ1-5